The source of this T cell receptor (beta chain) is a study of blood T cell repertoires in COVID-19. Across the study: There were acute and convalescent COVID-19 samples, and they came from the United States, Italy and Spain.

Authors' processing steps: Researchers report that nucleated cell counts were estimated from reference gene primer amplification. Sequencing was performed with immunoSEQ multiplex PCR; in TCRdb, only in-frame clones are kept and a portion is missing. V, J and clone size derive from that table, while D and trimming were established from the DNA sequence. The sample records around 500,000 clones, roughly nine tenths being singletons. All recovered Cohort 3 donors got two negative PCRs, got clearance, or saw symptom resolution. The germline V gene encodes CDR1 LNHDA and CDR2 SQIVND (reference sequence). The length of the CDR3 is 15 residues. V lost 6 bases, J lost 2 bases, and 11 bases lay in between.

The chain is built from TRBV19 and TRBJ1-6; D unclear. This clonotype was sampled from a woman in her sixties or seventies who had recovered from COVID-19. Sample: PBMCs or T cells enriched from blood (not recorded which). The CDR3 loop is CASREGWTYNSPLHF. Written as DNA, the CDR3 is TGTGCCAGTAGGGAGGGATGGACCTATAATTCACCCCTCCACTTT.